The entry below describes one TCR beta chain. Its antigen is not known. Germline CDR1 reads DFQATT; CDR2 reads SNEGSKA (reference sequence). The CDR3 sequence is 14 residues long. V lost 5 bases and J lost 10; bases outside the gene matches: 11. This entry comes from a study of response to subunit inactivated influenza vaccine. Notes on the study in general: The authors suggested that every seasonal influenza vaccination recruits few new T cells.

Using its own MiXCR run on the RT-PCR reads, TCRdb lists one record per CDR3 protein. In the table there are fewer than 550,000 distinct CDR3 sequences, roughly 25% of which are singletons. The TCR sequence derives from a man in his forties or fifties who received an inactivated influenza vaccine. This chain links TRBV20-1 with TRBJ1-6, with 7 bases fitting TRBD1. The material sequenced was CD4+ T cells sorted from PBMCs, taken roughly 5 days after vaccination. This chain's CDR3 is CSAEQGKRGSPLHF. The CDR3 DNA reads TGCAGTGCTGAACAGGGGAAAAGGGGATCACCCCTCCACTTT.